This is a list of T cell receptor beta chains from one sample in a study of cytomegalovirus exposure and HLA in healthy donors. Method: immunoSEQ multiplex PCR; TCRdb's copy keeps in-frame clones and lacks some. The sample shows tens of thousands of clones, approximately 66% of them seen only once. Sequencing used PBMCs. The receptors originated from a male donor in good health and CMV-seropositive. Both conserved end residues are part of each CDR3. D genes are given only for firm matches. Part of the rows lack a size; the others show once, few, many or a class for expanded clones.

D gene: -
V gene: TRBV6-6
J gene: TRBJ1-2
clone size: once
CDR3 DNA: TGTGCCAGCAGTCATCTAGGGGCTGGCGGCTACACCTTC
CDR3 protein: CASSHLGAGGYTF

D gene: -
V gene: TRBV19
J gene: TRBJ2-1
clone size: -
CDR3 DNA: TGTGCCAGTAGTATAGAGCTAGCCCTAAGGCAGTTCTTC
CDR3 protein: CASSIELALRQFF

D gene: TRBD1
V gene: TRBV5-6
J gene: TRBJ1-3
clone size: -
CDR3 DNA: TGTGCCAGCAGCTTGGGGGGGACAGGGGCTGGAAACACCATATATTTT
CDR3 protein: CASSLGGTGAGNTIYF

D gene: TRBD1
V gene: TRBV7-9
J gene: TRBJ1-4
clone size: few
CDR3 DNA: TGTGCCTCCCTGGGACAGGCTAAATCTACTAATGAAAAACTGTTTTTT
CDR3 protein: CASLGQAKSTNEKLFF

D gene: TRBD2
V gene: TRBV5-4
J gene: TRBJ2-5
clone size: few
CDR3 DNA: TGTGCCAGCAGAGGAAGCGGGAGGGAGACCCAGTACTTC
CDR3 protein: CASRGSGRETQYF

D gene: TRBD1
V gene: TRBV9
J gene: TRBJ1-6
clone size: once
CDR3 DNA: TGTGCCAGCAGCCCCGGGGGCGGACCAGGGGGTAATTCACCCCTCCACTTT
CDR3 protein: CASSPGGGPGGNSPLHF

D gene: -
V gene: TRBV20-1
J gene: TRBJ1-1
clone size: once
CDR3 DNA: TGCAGTGCTAGAGTACAGGGTGGAGCTTTCTTT
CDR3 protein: CSARVQGGAFF

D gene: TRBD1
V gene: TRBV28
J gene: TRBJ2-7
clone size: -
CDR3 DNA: TGTGCCAGCAGTTTACCCACGGGACAGTTATACGAGCAGTACTTC
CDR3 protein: CASSLPTGQLYEQYF

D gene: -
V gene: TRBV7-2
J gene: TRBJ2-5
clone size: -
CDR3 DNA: TGTGCCAGCAGCTTAGGGAGTGACCCTCAAGAGACCCAGTACTTC
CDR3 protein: CASSLGSDPQETQYF

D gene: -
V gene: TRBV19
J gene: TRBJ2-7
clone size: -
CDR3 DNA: TGTGCCAGTAGTCGACAGAATTCCTACGAGCAGTACTTC
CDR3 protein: CASSRQNSYEQYF

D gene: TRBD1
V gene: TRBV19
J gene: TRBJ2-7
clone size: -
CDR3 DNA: TGTGCCAGTAGTGTCGGACAGGGGCGGTACGAGCAGTACTTC
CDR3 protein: CASSVGQGRYEQYF

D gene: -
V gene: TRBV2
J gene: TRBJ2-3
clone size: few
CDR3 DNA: TGTGCCAGCAGTGAAGGCAGGGTAGAGACAGATACGCAGTATTTT
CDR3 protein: CASSEGRVETDTQYF

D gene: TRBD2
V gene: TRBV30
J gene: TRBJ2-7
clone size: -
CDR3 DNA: TGTGCCTTGCTGGGACTAGCGTACGAGCAGTACTTC
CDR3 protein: CALLGLAYEQYF

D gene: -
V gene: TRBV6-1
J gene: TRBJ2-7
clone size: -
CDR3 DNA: TGTGCCAGCAGTGATAAGACAGGGCAGTACTTC
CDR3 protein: CASSDKTGQYF

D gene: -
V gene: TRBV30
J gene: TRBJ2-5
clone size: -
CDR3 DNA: TGTGCCTGGAGTCCCCCCCCTTCAGAGACCCAGTACTTC
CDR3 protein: CAWSPPPSETQYF

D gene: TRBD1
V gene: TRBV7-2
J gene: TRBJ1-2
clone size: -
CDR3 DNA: TGTGCCAGCAGCCTCGACAGGGGGTCTCGAGGCTACACCTTC
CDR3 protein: CASSLDRGSRGYTF

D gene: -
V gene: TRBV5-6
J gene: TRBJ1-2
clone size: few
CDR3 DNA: TGTGCCAGCAGCTTGGGGGACCGGGGGTGGGGCTACACCTTC
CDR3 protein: CASSLGDRGWGYTF

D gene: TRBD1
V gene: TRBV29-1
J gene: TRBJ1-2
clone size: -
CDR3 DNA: TGCAGCGTTGAAGTGGCAGGGGGCTTCTATGGCTACACCTTC
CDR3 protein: CSVEVAGGFYGYTF

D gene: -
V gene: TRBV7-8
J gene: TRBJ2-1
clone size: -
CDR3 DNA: TGTGCCAGCAGCTTGAGGATCGCATTCGATGAGCAGTTCTTC
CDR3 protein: CASSLRIAFDEQFF

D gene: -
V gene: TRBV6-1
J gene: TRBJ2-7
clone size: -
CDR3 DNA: TGTGCCAGTTTCTCCCCGACTGCCCCCTGGGAGCAGTACTTC
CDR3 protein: CASFSPTAPWEQYF

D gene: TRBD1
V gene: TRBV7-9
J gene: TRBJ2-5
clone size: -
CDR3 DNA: TGTGCCAGCAGCCCCGGGACAGGCGGAGAGACCCAGTACTTC
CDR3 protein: CASSPGTGGETQYF

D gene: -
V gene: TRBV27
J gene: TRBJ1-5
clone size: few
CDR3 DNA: TGTGCCAGCAGTATGGACGGGACATACCAGGGGAGTCAGCCCCAGCATTTT
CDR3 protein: CASSMDGTYQGSQPQHF

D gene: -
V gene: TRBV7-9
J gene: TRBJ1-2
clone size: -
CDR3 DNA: TGTGCCAGCAGCCCTGTTGGACAGAGCTATGGCTACACCTTC
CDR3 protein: CASSPVGQSYGYTF

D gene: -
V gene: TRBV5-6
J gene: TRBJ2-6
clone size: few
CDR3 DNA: TGTGCCAGCAGCCCACAGTGGGCCAACGTCCTGACTTTC
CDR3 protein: CASSPQWANVLTF

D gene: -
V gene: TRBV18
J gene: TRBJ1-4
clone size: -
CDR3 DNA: TGTGCCAGCTCACCATTACAGACAGGTGAAAAACTGTTTTTT
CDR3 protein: CASSPLQTGEKLFF

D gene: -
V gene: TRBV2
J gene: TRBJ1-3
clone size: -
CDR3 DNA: TGTGCCAGCAGTGCGGGCAGGGAGGCTGGAAACACCATATATTTT
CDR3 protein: CASSAGREAGNTIYF

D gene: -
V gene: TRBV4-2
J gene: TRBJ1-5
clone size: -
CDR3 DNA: TGTGCCAGCAGCCAAGGGGCCGGGGGAACCAATCAGCCCCAGCATTTT
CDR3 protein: CASSQGAGGTNQPQHF

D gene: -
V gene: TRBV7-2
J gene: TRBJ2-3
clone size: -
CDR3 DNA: TGTGCCAGCAGCCCCCCCGGGAGCACAGATACGCAGTATTTT
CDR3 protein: CASSPPGSTDTQYF

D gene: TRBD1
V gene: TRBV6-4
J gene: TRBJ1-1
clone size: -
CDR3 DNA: TGTGCCAGCACGAACAGGGGCGGAACTGAAGCTTTCTTT
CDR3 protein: CASTNRGGTEAFF

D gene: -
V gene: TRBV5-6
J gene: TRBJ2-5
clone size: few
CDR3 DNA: TGTGCCAGCAGCTTGGGCCAGGGCCAGGAGACCCAGTACTTC
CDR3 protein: CASSLGQGQETQYF

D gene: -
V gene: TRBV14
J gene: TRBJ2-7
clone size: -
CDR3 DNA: TGTGCCAGCAGCCACCAGACTCGGTCTAGCGAGCAGTACTTC
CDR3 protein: CASSHQTRSSEQYF

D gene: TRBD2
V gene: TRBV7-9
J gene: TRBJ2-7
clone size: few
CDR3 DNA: TGTGCCAGCAGCTTAACTAGCGGCTACGAGCAGTACTTC
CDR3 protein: CASSLTSGYEQYF

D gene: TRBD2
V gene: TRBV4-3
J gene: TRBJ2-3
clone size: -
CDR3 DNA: TGCGCCAGCAGCCAAGAAAGCGGGGGCCACACAGATACGCAGTATTTT
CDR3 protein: CASSQESGGHTDTQYF

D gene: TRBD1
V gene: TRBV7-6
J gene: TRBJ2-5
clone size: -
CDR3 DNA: TGTCCCAGCAGCCCCCGGACAGGGATCAGGGAGACCCAGTACTTC
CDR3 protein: CPSSPRTGIRETQYF

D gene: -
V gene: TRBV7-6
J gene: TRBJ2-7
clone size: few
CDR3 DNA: TGTGCCAGCAGCTTAGGTAGGGTACAGGCGTCAAACTCCTACGAGCAGTACTTC
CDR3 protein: CASSLGRVQASNSYEQYF

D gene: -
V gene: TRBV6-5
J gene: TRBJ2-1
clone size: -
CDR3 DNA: TGTGCCAGCAGTCCCAGGGTCAATGAGCAGTTCTTC
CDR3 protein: CASSPRVNEQFF

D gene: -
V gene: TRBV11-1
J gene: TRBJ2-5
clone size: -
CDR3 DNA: TGTGCCAGCAGCTTATCCCTATGGGAGACCCAGTACTTC
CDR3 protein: CASSLSLWETQYF

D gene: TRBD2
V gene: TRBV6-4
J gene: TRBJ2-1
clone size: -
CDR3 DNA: TGTGCCAGCACTCAACTGCCGGGACTAGCGACTAATGAGCAGTTCTTC
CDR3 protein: CASTQLPGLATNEQFF

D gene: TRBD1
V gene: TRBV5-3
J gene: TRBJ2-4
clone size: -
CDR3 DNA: TGTGCCAGAAGCTTGGAGGACAGGAACATTCAGTACTTC
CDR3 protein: CARSLEDRNIQYF

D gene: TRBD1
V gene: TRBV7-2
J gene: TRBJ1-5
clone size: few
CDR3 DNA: TGTGCCAGCAGCTTAGGGTCAGGGGGGCAGCCCCAGCATTTT
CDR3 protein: CASSLGSGGQPQHF

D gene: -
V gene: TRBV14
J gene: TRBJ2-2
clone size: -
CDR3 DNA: TGTGCCAGCAGCCAAGAAGAGGCCGGGGAGCTGTTTTTT
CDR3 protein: CASSQEEAGELFF

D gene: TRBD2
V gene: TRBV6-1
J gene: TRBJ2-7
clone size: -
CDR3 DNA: TGTGCCAGCAAAGGAGCGGGAGGGTACGAGCAGTACTTC
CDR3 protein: CASKGAGGYEQYF

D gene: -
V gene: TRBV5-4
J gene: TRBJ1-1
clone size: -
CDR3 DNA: TGTGCCAGCAGCTTGGCCAGGGCCAACACTGAAGCTTTCTTT
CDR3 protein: CASSLARANTEAFF

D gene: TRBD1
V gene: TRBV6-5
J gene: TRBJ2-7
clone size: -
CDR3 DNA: TGTGCCAGCAGTTTCCGACAGGGACAGTCCGAGCAGTACTTC
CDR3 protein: CASSFRQGQSEQYF

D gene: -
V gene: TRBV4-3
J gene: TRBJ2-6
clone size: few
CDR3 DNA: TGCGCCAGCAGCCAAGATAGCGGCTACTCTGGGGCCAACGTCCTGACTTTC
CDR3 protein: CASSQDSGYSGANVLTF

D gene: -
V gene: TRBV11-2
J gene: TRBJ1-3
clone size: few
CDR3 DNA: TGTGCCAGCAGCTTAGATCCCCTTAACACCATATATTTT
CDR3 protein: CASSLDPLNTIYF

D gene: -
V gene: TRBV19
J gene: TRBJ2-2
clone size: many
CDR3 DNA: TGTGCCAGTAATGAGAGGCTAATCGGTCCCACCGGGGAGCTGTTTTTT
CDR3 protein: CASNERLIGPTGELFF

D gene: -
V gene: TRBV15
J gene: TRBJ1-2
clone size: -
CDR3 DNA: TGTGCCACCAGCAGAGATCGGGGGGAGGGGGGCTACACCTTC
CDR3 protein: CATSRDRGEGGYTF

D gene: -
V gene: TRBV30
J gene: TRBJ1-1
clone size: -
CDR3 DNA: TGTGCCCTGGGGAGCACTGAAGCTTTCTTT
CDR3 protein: CALGSTEAFF

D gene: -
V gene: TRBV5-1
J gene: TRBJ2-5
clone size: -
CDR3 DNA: TGCGCCAGCAGCTTGGGGCCCCAGGAGACCCAGTACTTC
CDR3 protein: CASSLGPQETQYF

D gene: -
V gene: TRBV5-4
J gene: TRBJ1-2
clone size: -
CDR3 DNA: TGTGCCAGCAGTAATACAGGAGTTCGTGACTATGGCTACACCTTC
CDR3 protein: CASSNTGVRDYGYTF

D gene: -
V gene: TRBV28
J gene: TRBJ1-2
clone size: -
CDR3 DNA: TGTGCCAGCAGTTTAGGGCCAGACTATGGCTACACCTTC
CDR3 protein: CASSLGPDYGYTF

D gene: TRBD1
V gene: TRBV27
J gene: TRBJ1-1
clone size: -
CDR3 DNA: TGTGCCAGCAGCCACAGGGGGGACACTGAAGCTTTCTTT
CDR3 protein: CASSHRGDTEAFF

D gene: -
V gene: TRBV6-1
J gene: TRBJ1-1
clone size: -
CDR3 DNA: TGTGCCAGCAACCTCAGGGAGGGGACTGAAGCTTTCTTT
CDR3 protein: CASNLREGTEAFF

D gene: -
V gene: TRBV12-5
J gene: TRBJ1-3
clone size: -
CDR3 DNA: TGTGCTAGTGGTTCGGACATCTCTGGAAACACCATATATTTT
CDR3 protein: CASGSDISGNTIYF

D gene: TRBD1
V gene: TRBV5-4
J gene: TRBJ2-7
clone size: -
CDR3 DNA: TGTGCCAGCAGACCCGGGACAGGGGAAAACGAGCAGTACTTC
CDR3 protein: CASRPGTGENEQYF

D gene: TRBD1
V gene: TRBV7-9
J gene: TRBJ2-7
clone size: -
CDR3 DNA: TGTGCCAGCAGCCGTACAGGGGGCGATGGATACGAGCAGTACTTC
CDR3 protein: CASSRTGGDGYEQYF

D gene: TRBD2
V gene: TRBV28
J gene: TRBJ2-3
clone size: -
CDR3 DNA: TGTGCCACCATCAAGGGACTAGCGGGAGCGATACCAGATACGCAGTATTTT
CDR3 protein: CATIKGLAGAIPDTQYF

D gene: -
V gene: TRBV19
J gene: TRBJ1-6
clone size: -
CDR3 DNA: TGTGCCAGTAGCCTGGGCGGGGGGAATTCACCCCTCCACTTT
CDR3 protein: CASSLGGGNSPLHF

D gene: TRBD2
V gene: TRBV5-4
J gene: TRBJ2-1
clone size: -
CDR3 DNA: TGTGCCAGCAGCTCTGGACTAGCGGGAAGGCCTGAGCAGTTCTTC
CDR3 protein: CASSSGLAGRPEQFF